This entry lists 5 T cell receptor beta chains sequenced from one sample in a study of CD8 T cells in ankylosing spondylitis. Using its own MiXCR run on the 5' RACE reads, TCRdb lists one record per CDR3 protein. The profile covers 150,000 to 200,000 distinct CDR3 sequences, with around 10% appearing a single time and just under 30% taken by the ten largest. Material for sequencing was blood, either unsorted or a sorted T cell fraction (not recorded which). The receptors shown here come from a male donor with ankylosing spondylitis or in good health (not recorded which).

As for this clonotype: A much larger clone sits a single nucleotide away, making a read error possible. V gene TRBV2 combines with J gene TRBJ1-5; D is unclear. Per germline, CDR1 SNHLY and CDR2 FYNNEI. With 7 bases removed from V and 0 bases from J, the gap between germline ends came to 7 bases. The length of the CDR3 is 13 residues. The CDR3: CASMLCSNQPQHF. CDR3 nucleotide sequence: TGTGCCAGCATGTTGTGTAGCAATCAGCCCCAGCATTTT.

At least ten counts were recorded for this clonotype. The rearrangement links TRBV6-5 to TRBJ2-7, with TRBD1 matching over 9 bases. Germline CDR1 reads MNHEY; CDR2 reads SVGAGI. Trimming cost V 2 bases and J 4 bases; bases outside gene matches: 9. CDR3 length: 16 residues. The CDR3 nucleotides read TGTGCCAGCAGTTACGGCCGGACAGGGGCGGGTTACGAGCAGTACTTC. Its translation: CASSYGRTGAGYEQYF.

The CDR3 DNA reads TGCAGTGCTAGAGATTTTCTTATTGAAAGTGAGCAGTTCTTC. This translates into CSARDFLIESEQFF. The chain joins TRBV20-1 to TRBJ2-1; D remains ambiguous. This CDR3 has 14 residues. V lost 0 bases and J lost 9, with 15 bases in between. Germline CDR1 DFQATT, CDR2 SNEGSKA (reference sequence).

This sequence joins TRBV3-1 and TRBJ1-5, with a tentative D call TRBD1 (6 bases). V was pared by 0 bases and J by 1 base, with 7 bases between. CDR3 length equals 15 residues. Germline lookup yields CDR1 LGHDT and CDR2 YNNKEL (reference sequence). CDR3 region: CASSQEQGSNQPQHF. In nucleotides, the CDR3 is TGTGCCAGCAGCCAAGAGCAGGGGAGCAATCAGCCCCAGCATTTT. The full variable domain, rest sourced from reference TRBV3-1 and TRBJ1-5, is DTAVSQTPKYLVTQMGNDKSIKCEQNLGHDTMYWYKQDSKKFLKIMFSYNNKELIINETVPNRFSPKSPDKAHLNLHINSLELGDSAVYFCASSQEQGSNQPQHFGDGTRLSIL.

The CDR3 is CASTVPGAREQYF. The DNA for the CDR3 is TGTGCCAGCACCGTTCCGGGGGCACGCGAGCAGTACTTC. This rearrangement joins TRBV11-2 to TRBJ2-7, with D perhaps matching TRBD1 or TRBD2 (6 bases each). Germline assignment: CDR1 SGHAT and CDR2 FQNNGV. V shed 7 bases and J shed 6 bases, with 16 bases lying between them. The CDR3 sequence is 13 residues long.